This is a list of T cell receptor beta chains from one sample in a study of blood T cell repertoires in COVID-19. TCRdb's table, derived via immunoSEQ multiplex PCR, lists solely in-frame clones and lacks some. There are approximately 140,000 clones in the sample; around 89% occur only once, and roughly 2.2% lies in the top ten. Sequencing was performed on peripheral blood. All receptors come from a man in his 70s with active COVID-19. The CDR3 runs from the conserved cysteine through the conserved F or W. The D gene is left open where the match is weak. Expanded clones get a size class; other rows say once, few or many, or leave the size out.

J gene	D gene	V gene	clone size	CDR3 protein	CDR3 DNA
TRBJ2-6	TRBD1	TRBV28	NA	CASSLRGGATVLTF	TGTGCCAGCAGTTTACGAGGGGGCGCAACCGTCCTGACTTTC
TRBJ2-7	NA	TRBV19	NA	CASRAGSLYEQYF	TGTGCCAGTCGGGCGGGGTCCCTCTACGAGCAGTACTTC
TRBJ1-1	TRBD1	TRBV15	NA	CATSSRQGEAFF	TGTGCCACCAGCTCCCGACAGGGCGAAGCTTTCTTT
TRBJ1-5	NA	TRBV3-1/TRBV3-2	NA	CASSQGGAGANQPQHF	TGTGCCAGCAGCCAAGGAGGGGCGGGGGCAAATCAGCCCCAGCATTTT
TRBJ2-7	NA	TRBV11-2	NA	CASSSAGTYEQYF	TGTGCCAGCAGCTCGGCCGGGACCTACGAGCAGTACTTC
TRBJ2-7	TRBD1	TRBV28	NA	CASSWTGGEQYF	TGTGCCAGCAGTTGGACAGGGGGCGAGCAGTACTTC
TRBJ1-2	NA	TRBV19	NA	CASMGGDRSNYGYTF	TGTGCCAGTATGGGGGGGGACCGAAGCAACTATGGCTACACCTTC
TRBJ2-7	TRBD1	TRBV4-1	once	CASSQPGTGGDYEQYF	TGCGCCAGCAGCCAACCCGGGACAGGGGGGGACTACGAGCAGTACTTC
TRBJ2-3	TRBD2	TRBV10-3	NA	CAISILAGGSDTQYF	TGTGCCATCAGTATACTAGCGGGAGGGTCAGATACGCAGTATTTT
TRBJ2-7	NA	TRBV12-3/TRBV12-4	few	CASSGGSGEQYF	TGTGCCAGCAGTGGAGGCTCGGGGGAGCAGTACTTC
TRBJ1-6	NA	TRBV27	NA	CASGPGSPLHF	TGTGCCAGCGGTCCGGGTTCACCCCTCCACTTT
TRBJ2-1	NA	TRBV14	NA	CASSQGRGAWSEQFF	TGTGCCAGCAGCCAAGGAAGGGGCGCATGGAGTGAGCAGTTCTTC
TRBJ2-7	NA	TRBV6-6	NA	CASSLSQGREQYF	TGTGCCAGCAGTTTAAGCCAGGGGCGCGAGCAGTACTTC
TRBJ1-2	NA	TRBV19	NA	CASSMQNAFYGYTF	TGTGCCAGTAGTATGCAGAACGCTTTCTATGGCTACACCTTC
TRBJ2-5	NA	TRBV6-5	NA	CASSSHTLQETQYF	TGTGCCAGCAGTTCCCATACTTTGCAAGAGACCCAGTACTTC
TRBJ2-3	TRBD2	TRBV5-4	NA	CASSRGGPSPDTQYF	TGTGCCAGCAGCAGGGGAGGGCCTTCACCAGATACGCAGTATTTT
TRBJ2-4	NA	TRBV11-2	NA	CASSLSPGLTKNIQYF	TGTGCCAGCAGCCTAAGTCCGGGACTGACGAAAAACATTCAGTACTTC
TRBJ2-4	NA	TRBV7-2	once	CASSSDRAKNIQYF	TGTGCCAGCAGCTCCGACAGGGCCAAAAACATTCAGTACTTC
TRBJ1-1	TRBD1	TRBV7-9	NA	CASSSGTDTEAFF	TGTGCCAGCAGCTCCGGGACAGACACTGAAGCTTTCTTT
TRBJ2-7	NA	TRBV6-6	few	CASRRTVFYEQYF	TGTGCCAGCAGGCGAACGGTCTTCTACGAGCAGTACTTC
TRBJ2-5	NA	TRBV10-3	few	CAISESEGGAQETQYF	TGTGCCATCAGTGAGTCTGAGGGCGGAGCCCAAGAGACCCAGTACTTC
TRBJ2-7	NA	TRBV3-1/TRBV3-2	NA	CASSRTFGLEQYF	TGTGCCAGCAGCCGAACCTTCGGACTCGAGCAGTACTTC
TRBJ1-4	TRBD1	TRBV4-2	NA	CASSPGQGAEKLFF	TGTGCCAGCAGCCCCGGACAGGGAGCAGAAAAACTGTTTTTT
TRBJ1-1	NA	TRBV7-9	NA	CASSPSGNTEAFF	TGTGCCAGCAGCCCCAGCGGGAACACTGAAGCTTTCTTT
TRBJ2-1	TRBD1	TRBV15	NA	CATSRDKGQGTEQFF	TGTGCCACCAGCAGAGATAAGGGACAGGGAACTGAGCAGTTCTTC
TRBJ2-7	NA	TRBV28	NA	CASSSLTGKRPYEQYF	TGTGCCAGCAGTTCCCTAACAGGCAAACGTCCCTACGAGCAGTACTTC
TRBJ2-1	NA	TRBV2	NA	CASNPRTVLTGEQFF	TGTGCCAGCAACCCGCGGACAGTACTAACGGGGGAGCAGTTCTTC
TRBJ1-1	TRBD1	TRBV9	NA	CASSAGQGLMNTEAFF	TGTGCCAGCAGCGCCGGACAGGGTCTGATGAACACTGAAGCTTTCTTT
TRBJ2-5	TRBD2	TRBV4-2	NA	CASSQASVAGVGETQYF	TGTGCCAGCAGCCAAGCGTCTGTAGCGGGAGTAGGGGAGACCCAGTACTTC
TRBJ1-5	NA	TRBV6-2/TRBV6-3	NA	CASSYYSNQPQHF	TGTGCCAGCAGTTATTATAGCAATCAGCCCCAGCATTTT
TRBJ2-7	NA	TRBV3-1/TRBV3-2	NA	CASSQRRDYEQYF	TGTGCCAGCAGCCAAAGACGGGACTACGAGCAGTACTTC
TRBJ2-3	TRBD2	TRBV2	NA	CASRTGTSYDTQYF	TGTGCCAGCAGAACCGGGACTAGCTACGATACGCAGTATTTT
TRBJ1-1	NA	TRBV18	medium-sized	CASSPWEGDTEAFF	TGTGCCAGCTCCCCCTGGGAGGGGGACACTGAAGCTTTCTTT
TRBJ2-1	TRBD2	TRBV6-1	once	CASSESLLAVARGEQFF	TGTGCCAGCAGCGAATCCTTACTAGCGGTCGCCAGGGGTGAGCAGTTCTTC
TRBJ2-1	NA	TRBV10-3	NA	CATQGGLTYNEQFF	TGTGCCACTCAGGGGGGACTGACGTACAATGAGCAGTTCTTC
TRBJ1-2	NA	TRBV5-6	NA	CASSSVRFYGYTF	TGTGCCAGCAGCTCAGTCCGTTTCTATGGCTACACCTTC
TRBJ2-2	NA	TRBV4-3	NA	CASSRVVRQGGSGELFF	TGCGCCAGCAGCCGGGTTGTGAGGCAGGGTGGTTCCGGGGAGCTGTTTTTT
TRBJ2-7	NA	TRBV27	NA	CASKPSVPSEQYF	TGTGCCAGCAAGCCCAGCGTTCCTTCCGAGCAGTACTTC
TRBJ1-1	TRBD1	TRBV27	once	CASSSPTGMNTEAFF	TGTGCCAGCAGTTCCCCGACAGGGATGAACACTGAAGCTTTCTTT
TRBJ2-5	NA	TRBV4-1	NA	CASSQGRVQETQYF	TGCGCCAGCAGCCAGGGCAGGGTCCAGGAGACCCAGTACTTC
TRBJ1-1	NA	TRBV3-1/TRBV3-2	NA	CASSQEALSVLGTEAFF	TGTGCCAGCAGCCAAGAAGCTTTGTCAGTTCTAGGCACTGAAGCTTTCTTT
TRBJ2-3	TRBD2	TRBV25-1	NA	CASSESRTSGRADTQYF	TGTGCCAGCAGTGAATCCCGGACTAGCGGGAGGGCAGATACGCAGTATTTT
TRBJ2-7	TRBD2	TRBV2	few	CASSPQRLASSYEQYF	TGTGCCAGCAGCCCTCAGCGACTAGCGTCCTCCTACGAGCAGTACTTC
TRBJ2-5	TRBD2	TRBV7-9	once	CASSPGLAGGVGQETQYF	TGTGCCAGCAGCCCGGGACTAGCGGGAGGGGTGGGCCAAGAGACCCAGTACTTC
TRBJ2-5	TRBD1	TRBV5-6	NA	CASSLDRGTGQETQYF	TGTGCCAGCAGCTTGGACAGGGGGACGGGCCAAGAGACCCAGTACTTC
TRBJ1-1	NA	TRBV7-2	NA	CASSPGGLGMNTEAFF	TGTGCCAGCAGCCCCGGCGGTCTCGGAATGAACACTGAAGCTTTCTTT
TRBJ2-6	NA	TRBV28	few	CASSYSLSGANVLTF	TGTGCCAGCAGTTACAGCCTCTCTGGGGCCAACGTCCTGACTTTC
TRBJ2-7	NA	TRBV5-6	NA	CASSFAGSRYEQYF	TGTGCCAGCAGCTTTGCGGGATCCCGGTACGAGCAGTACTTC
TRBJ2-3	TRBD1	TRBV18	NA	CASSLLPDRAKDTQYF	TGTGCCAGCTCACTGCTTCCGGACAGGGCTAAAGATACGCAGTATTTT